Given below is one TCR beta chain in context. The antigen it binds to is not known. Base quality data are lacking; no much larger clone is found one base away. This entry comes from a study of T-cell memory formation after mild COVID-19 (dated by TCRdb to the early 2020s). With respect to the entire study: TCR sequence clusters from the two donors were found to be largely donor specific. Longitudinal TCRalpha and TCRbeta repertoire sequencing tracked T-cell clones expanding and contracting after mild COVID-19 in a couple of donors. Two young, previously healthy adult volunteers, one female and one male, were included in the cohort. Overall study results and their limits: Contracting CD4+ clones were located mainly in the CM and EM memory subsets, whereas CD8+ clones were found to be enriched in EMRA. Balanced CD4/CD8 phenotypes were observed for clones contracting from day 15 to 85, whereas a bias towards CD4+ was observed for a second wave of clones expanding from day 15 to 37. Some responding clones were detected in pre-infection memory, suggesting pre-existing cross-reactive memory T cells joined the SARS-CoV-2 response. Only a couple of mild cases were covered in the study, and larger cohorts including severe cases with pre-infection samples were considered necessary. SARS-CoV-2 specificity of the second-wave clones peaking on day 37 was not confirmed.

Ficoll-Paque density gradient centrifugation was used to isolate PBMCs. Sequencing took place on an Illumina NovaSeq 6000. cDNA libraries for TCRalpha and TCRbeta were prepared by 5'RACE using constant-segment primers, with sample barcodes and unique molecular identifiers added. RNA was extracted from every sample with Trizol reagent. The libraries were amplified in two PCR steps, and the second step added a second sample barcode and Illumina TruSeq adapters. Libraries were sequenced on an Illumina NovaSeq with 2 x 150 bp paired-end reads. The authors' analysis ran thus. Demultiplexing of reads and collapsing into UMI-guided consensus sequences were performed with migec v1.2.7. Using mixcr v2.1.11, UMI consensuses were aligned to TRA and TRB V and J templates and then assembled into clonotypes. Clonotypes were classified as expanded or contracted when called significant by both edgeR and NoisET, with noise models trained on biological replicates. For edgeR calls, the thresholds were a false discovery rate-adjusted p below 0.01 and a log2 fold-change of 1. As an exploratory analysis of dynamics, max-normalized trajectories of the 1000 most abundant clonotypes were examined by PCA with hierarchical clustering. Each responding clone was given a CD4 or CD8 phenotype based on the CD4+ and CD8+ repertoires, which had been sequenced separately. The raw public reads went through TCRdb reprocessing: fastp at Q25, MiXCR clone calling, in-frame beta chains kept. Each record represents a unique CDR3 protein, reported with the most common genes and DNA among its rows. These V and J calls originate from TCRdb's pipeline instead of the authors' own analysis. The sample table lists about 350,000 distinct CDR3 sequences, about an eighth of them with a count of one. Jointly, the top ten make up about 20% of the sample.

Measured from the cysteine to the phenylalanine, the CDR3 is 14 residues long. Only the CDR3 DNA stays, 42 bases, in frame from base 1. V is clipped by 4 bases and J by 6 bases, and the sequence between their germline boundaries is 19 bases long. CDR1 is given as SQVTM and CDR2 as ANQGSEA, both from the germline V gene. The sequence joins TRBV29-1 to TRBJ2-7; the D gene could be TRBD1 or TRBD2, each one agreeing over 5 bases. The sample taken for sequencing was PBMCs or a T cell subset sorted from them (not recorded which). The TCR was taken from a man younger than 35 who had mild COVID-19 (a few samples of this study predate the infection). The sample titles of this study are shuffled in the database, so cell type and time point are left out; the donor was told from shared clones. DNA sequence: TGCAGCGTTGGGGCGACCCAGGCGAGGGGCGAGCAGTACTTC. Its coded protein is CSVGATQARGEQYF.